The subject of this entry is one T cell receptor (beta chain). Antigen: not known. This record comes from a study of cytomegalovirus exposure and HLA in healthy donors. Study-wide results and limits: With high specificity and sensitivity, the classifier reportedly diagnosed cytomegalovirus status.

This PCR relied on a set of 60 Vbeta primers and 13 Jbeta primers. Measured with immunoSEQ multiplex PCR; TCRdb has only the in-frame clones, and not every one. The sample holds 160,000 or so clones, under 90% seen once. The germline V and J ends were trimmed by 7 bases and 1 base, with 13 bases remaining between them. This CDR3 comprises 14 residues. CDR1 is LGHNT, CDR2 FRNRAP, per germline. Sequencing was carried out using PBMCs. V and J are TRBV12-5 and TRBJ1-1, with TRBD1 as a possible D gene (5 bases). This receptor was taken from a man aged 25 to 40 in good health and CMV-seronegative. CDR3 residues: CASALEGANTEAFF. The CDR3 DNA reads TGTGCTAGTGCCCTGGAAGGGGCGAACACTGAAGCTTTCTTT.